The T cell receptor beta chain described here comes from a study of siplizumab effects on memory and regulatory T cells. A word on this clone: Its specificity is unknown.

Study-level results: Unstimulated subsets accounted for the mapping of only a minor share of the clones that were alloreactive. Siplizumab led to significantly less abundant alloreactive sequences that could be traced back to unstimulated CD4+ memory cells. In siplizumab cultures, the suppressive function of proliferating Tregs remained unconfirmed.

Produced via immunoSEQ multiplex PCR; TCRdb's table is partial and in-frame only. Seen here are 85,000 to 130,000 clones, 93% observed once, and the top ten hold 0.6% to 0.7%. The CDR3 covers 13 residues. V was pared by 2 bases and J by 5 bases, with 7 bases between. Germline values: CDR1 LGHNA, CDR2 YSLEER. The sequence came from a human donor in good health. This chain connects TRBV4-3 to TRBJ2-4; D might be TRBD2 (5 bases). The sequenced sample consisted of Tregs sorted from blood. CDR3: CASSQPGENIQYF. The CDR3 DNA is TGCGCCAGCAGCCAACCCGGGGAAAACATTCAGTACTTC.